This TCR beta chain originates from a study of shared clonotypes between healthy human individuals. Study outcomes and limitations: The study generally estimated greater richness for naive than memory subsets. Shared clonotypes: about 4.6% naive CD4, about 3.3% naive CD8, about 2.5% memory CD4, roughly 0.4% memory CD8.

Germline values: CDR1 MDHEN, CDR2 SYDVKM. This CDR3 spans 15 amino acids. The V and J ends lost 6 bases and 1 base respectively, with 14 bases between them. With respect to this clone: Antigen unknown.

CD8 cells classed as naive were CD45RO-negative and positively selected for CCR7, excluding terminally differentiated effector memory CD45RA+ cells. All donors qualified as healthy HIV-negative adults and had experienced no recent acute infections or vaccinations. Here immunoSEQ multiplex PCR was the method, and the copy in TCRdb shows in-frame clones only, minus some. The data hold around 1.9 million clones, with roughly 91% observed a single time. The chain uses TRBV28 and TRBJ2-3; D remains ambiguous. The sample was naive CD8+ T cells from PBMCs. This receptor was taken from a man between 18 and 29 years old in good health. Some clones in this sample may be carry-over from other donors' samples. CDR3 region: CASSLIPTGTDTQYF. CDR3 DNA: TGTGCCAGCAGCTTGATTCCCACCGGCACAGATACGCAGTATTTT.